This paragraph covers one T cell receptor beta chain sequence. The data were taken from a study of blood T cell repertoires in COVID-19. Study-wide context: The origin of the acute and convalescent COVID-19 samples was the United States, Italy and Spain. T cells, B-cell-depleted T cells, or PBMCs supplied cDNA or gDNA.

Original methodology: Reference gene primer amplification gave nucleated cell count estimates. Some clones are missing from TCRdb's copy, which holds only in-frame ones; the method was immunoSEQ multiplex PCR. The V and J calls and the clone size are those of that table, but D and trimming were determined from the DNA. Of about 320,000 clones listed, 65% to 85% were seen once; the top ten hold approximately 1.1%. The sequenced material came from peripheral blood. The TCR was taken from a woman aged 50 to 60 with acute or convalescent COVID-19.

The CDR3 region is CASSSSPRWGGGLYNEQFF. The CDR3 DNA reads as TGTGCCAGCAGCTCGTCCCCGAGGTGGGGCGGGGGATTATACAATGAGCAGTTCTTC. This chain uses TRBV7-8 with TRBJ2-1; 7 bases are shared with TRBD2. Germline V gene data show CDR1 as SGHVS and CDR2 as FQNEAQ. The CDR3 is 19 amino acids. The V segment lost 4 bases and the J segment 4 bases; nucleotides outside the gene matches: 19.